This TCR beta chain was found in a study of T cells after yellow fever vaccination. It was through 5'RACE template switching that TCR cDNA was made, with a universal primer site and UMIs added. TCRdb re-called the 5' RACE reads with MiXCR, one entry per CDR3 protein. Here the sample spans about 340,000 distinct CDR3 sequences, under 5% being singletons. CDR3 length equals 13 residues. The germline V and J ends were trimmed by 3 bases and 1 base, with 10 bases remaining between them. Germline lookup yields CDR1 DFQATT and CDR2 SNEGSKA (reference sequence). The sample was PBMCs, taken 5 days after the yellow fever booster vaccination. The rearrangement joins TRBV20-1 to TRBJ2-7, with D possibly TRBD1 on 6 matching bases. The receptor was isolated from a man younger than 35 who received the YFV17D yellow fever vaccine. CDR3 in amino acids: CSASLDSSYEQYF. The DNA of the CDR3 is TGCAGTGCTAGCCTGGACAGTTCCTACGAGCAGTACTTC.